The 2 T cell receptor beta chains presented below share a single source sample, sequenced in a study of early T cells in non-severe SARS-CoV-2 infection. TCRdb ran MiXCR on the 5' RACE reads and lists one entry per CDR3 protein. This table has around 98,000 distinct CDR3 sequences, about 11% appearing once. The specimen sequenced was whole blood. The source of these receptors is an adult who was a healthcare worker with PCR-confirmed SARS-CoV-2 infection or an uninfected control (not recorded which).

This clonotype was detected ten times or more. V is TRBV2 and J is TRBJ1-1; D ambiguous. The germline CDR1 and CDR2 sequences are SNHLY and FYNNEI. V was shortened by 3 bases and J by 0 bases, with 8 bases between the two germline ends. This CDR3 is built from 14 residues. The CDR3 sequence is CASSEFGVNTEAFF. Written as DNA, the CDR3 is TGTGCCAGCAGTGAGTTTGGGGTGAACACTGAAGCTTTCTTT.

This clonotype appeared a few times. The chain has TRBV29-1 and TRBJ2-5; 8 bases match TRBD2. Germline assignment: CDR1 SQVTM and CDR2 ANQGSEA. CDR3 length: 14 residues. The V gene end was trimmed by 6 bases and the J gene end by 4 bases; junction bases not matched to a gene: 10. The CDR3 sequence: CSVGTSGLSETQYF. In DNA, the CDR3 is TGCAGCGTCGGGACTAGTGGGTTGTCAGAGACCCAGTACTTC.